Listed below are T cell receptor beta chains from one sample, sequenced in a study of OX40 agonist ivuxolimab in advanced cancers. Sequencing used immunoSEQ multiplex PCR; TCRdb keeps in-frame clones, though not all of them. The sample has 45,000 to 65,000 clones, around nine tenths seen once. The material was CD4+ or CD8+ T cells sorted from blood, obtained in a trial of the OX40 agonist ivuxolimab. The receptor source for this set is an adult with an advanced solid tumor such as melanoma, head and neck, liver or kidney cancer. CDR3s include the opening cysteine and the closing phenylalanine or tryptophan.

CDR3: CASSEAGALGYTF; V: TRBV2; J: TRBJ1-2; length: 13
CDR3: CASSVGDYQETQYF; V: TRBV9; J: TRBJ2-5; length: 14
CDR3: CASSMDGDTQYF; V: TRBV9; J: TRBJ2-3; length: 12
CDR3: CAISGGSGNEQFF; V: TRBV10-3; J: TRBJ2-1; length: 13
CDR3: CASSAGLRAQFF; V: TRBV9; J: TRBJ2-1; length: 12
CDR3: CASSLGLAEGREQFF; V: TRBV5-1; J: TRBJ2-1; length: 15
CDR3: CASSLVRGKETQYF; V: TRBV5-1; J: TRBJ2-5; length: 14
CDR3: CASSRDGQDTDTQYF; V: TRBV7-3; J: TRBJ2-3; length: 15
CDR3: CASRLEGVTFGPQHF; V: TRBV12-2; J: TRBJ1-5; length: 15
CDR3: CASSPPSAADTQYF; V: TRBV18; J: TRBJ2-3; length: 14
CDR3: CASRPRAGETQYF; V: TRBV6-6; J: TRBJ2-5; length: 13
CDR3: CASSLPWGGRETQYF; V: TRBV6-1; J: TRBJ2-5; length: 15
CDR3: CARLEERESYEQYF; V: TRBV5-1; J: TRBJ2-7; length: 14
CDR3: CASFGGGSGNTIYF; V: TRBV19; J: TRBJ1-3; length: 14
CDR3: CASSLAGGETDTQYF; V: TRBV19; J: TRBJ2-3; length: 15
CDR3: CASSSSVEQFF; V: TRBV5-1; J: TRBJ2-1; length: 11
CDR3: CASSPPNSRGYSGNTIYF; V: TRBV18; J: TRBJ1-3; length: 18
CDR3: CASSTGQVSYEQYF; V: TRBV5-1; J: TRBJ2-7; length: 14
CDR3: CASSIKNEQFF; V: TRBV6-5; J: TRBJ2-1; length: 11
CDR3: CASSRIGTGRYEQYF; V: TRBV28; J: TRBJ2-7; length: 15
CDR3: CASSLNRGPYEQYF; V: TRBV18; J: TRBJ2-7; length: 14
CDR3: CASSLRASGSAGANVLTF; V: TRBV7-3; J: TRBJ2-6; length: 18
CDR3: CASSAQGSTEAFF; V: TRBV5-5; J: TRBJ1-1; length: 13
CDR3: CASSLAQTGSYGYTF; V: TRBV5-4; J: TRBJ1-2; length: 15
CDR3: CASSFRTNHQETQYF; V: TRBV11-2; J: TRBJ2-5; length: 15
CDR3: CASSIEEISTF; V: TRBV19; J: TRBJ1-2; length: 11
CDR3: CASSRSGGMGSGYTF; V: TRBV19; J: TRBJ1-2; length: 15
CDR3: CASSRGLAAGYEQYF; V: TRBV19; J: TRBJ2-7; length: 15
CDR3: CASSWDRGMGYTF; V: TRBV7-3; J: TRBJ1-2; length: 13
CDR3: CASSIGTSGYNEQFF; V: TRBV19; J: TRBJ2-1; length: 15
CDR3: CASSQISGRNYEQYF; V: TRBV4-1; J: NA; length: 15
CDR3: CASSLRTSILDEQFF; V: TRBV7-2; J: TRBJ2-1; length: 15
CDR3: CASSLYGRGGEKLFF; V: TRBV27; J: TRBJ1-4; length: 15
CDR3: CASRDGRNYGYTF; V: TRBV2; J: TRBJ1-2; length: 13
CDR3: CASSKYGTLSYNEQFF; V: TRBV21-1; J: TRBJ2-1; length: 16
CDR3: CASSQAFSGANVLTF; V: TRBV4-1; J: TRBJ2-6; length: 15
CDR3: CASSLFSEQYF; V: TRBV5-6; J: TRBJ2-7; length: 11
CDR3: CASSLSDQETQYF; V: TRBV7-3; J: TRBJ2-5; length: 13
CDR3: CASSVTANTEAFF; V: TRBV19; J: TRBJ1-1; length: 13
CDR3: CASSPSGGNTIYF; V: TRBV6-5; J: TRBJ1-3; length: 13
CDR3: CASSQSTGRGGTDTQYF; V: TRBV7-2; J: TRBJ2-3; length: 17
CDR3: CASSSASGTANEQYF; V: TRBV28; J: TRBJ2-7; length: 15
CDR3: CASSLWDPLGGTEAFF; V: TRBV5-4; J: TRBJ1-1; length: 16
CDR3: CASSGETSGETQYF; V: TRBV18; J: TRBJ2-5; length: 14
CDR3: CASSFDLGSGSLFGNTIYF; V: TRBV5-4; J: TRBJ1-3; length: 19
CDR3: CASSLFFGTSGGYTDTQYF; V: TRBV28; J: TRBJ2-3; length: 19
CDR3: CAKTKAAGTQETQYF; V: TRBV6-4; J: TRBJ2-5; length: 15
CDR3: CASSFYSGANVLTF; V: TRBV27; J: TRBJ2-6; length: 14
CDR3: CASSFRGHPMNTEAFF; V: TRBV7-6; J: TRBJ1-1; length: 16
CDR3: CASTSRSSYEQYF; V: TRBV6-5; J: TRBJ2-7; length: 13
CDR3: CASSGSVDGTGGFPDTQYF; V: TRBV10-1; J: TRBJ2-3; length: 19
CDR3: CASSEGRIAYGYTF; V: TRBV5-6; J: TRBJ1-2; length: 14
CDR3: CASSLDMGGNSPLHF; V: TRBV5-6; J: TRBJ1-6; length: 15
CDR3: CASSKPTLGAGTDTQYF; V: TRBV21-1; J: TRBJ2-3; length: 17
CDR3: CASSFSTGSMSQPQHF; V: TRBV28; J: TRBJ1-5; length: 16
CDR3: CASSLLGEKLFF; V: TRBV28; J: TRBJ1-4; length: 12
CDR3: CASSYRQSESFF; V: TRBV6-5; J: TRBJ1-1; length: 12
CDR3: CASSESRTQRSDTQYF; V: TRBV10-1; J: TRBJ2-3; length: 16
CDR3: CATSRDRGSYEQYF; V: TRBV15; J: TRBJ2-7; length: 14
CDR3: CAISDLGQTYEQYF; V: TRBV10-3; J: NA; length: 14